Listed below are T cell receptor beta chains from one sample, sequenced in a study of blood T cell repertoires in COVID-19. The protocol was immunoSEQ multiplex PCR, while the TCRdb copy is restricted to in-frame clones and leaves out a portion. The repertoire holds over 150,000 clones, with approximately 84% as singletons. Sequenced sample: peripheral blood. The receptors stem from a man aged 40-55 years with acute or convalescent COVID-19. Both conserved end residues are trimmed from each CDR3.

v_call	j_call	cdr3_aa
TRBV10-3	TRBJ1-1	AINQGTAEAF
TRBV19	TRBJ2-5	ASSIGGLGTQY
TRBV6-5	TRBJ2-2	ASTQKGAGELF
TRBV28	TRBJ1-6	ASAGGVGSPLH
TRBV11-2	TRBJ2-7	ASSLTLRDEQY
TRBV11-2	TRBJ2-5	ASSLRSGGLTSETQY
TRBV7-3	TRBJ2-5	ASSSSGGAGETQY
TRBV5-8	TRBJ1-4	ASSFLQGREANEKLF
TRBV29-1	TRBJ1-2	SVRMAGGTLYGYT
TRBV29-1	TRBJ1-1	SVAGVLNTEAF
TRBV5-6	TRBJ1-3	ASSSGGRPGNTIY
TRBV3-1/TRBV3-2	TRBJ2-1	ASSSYGGSSYNEQF
TRBV27	TRBJ2-1	ASSLSRQGARNEQF